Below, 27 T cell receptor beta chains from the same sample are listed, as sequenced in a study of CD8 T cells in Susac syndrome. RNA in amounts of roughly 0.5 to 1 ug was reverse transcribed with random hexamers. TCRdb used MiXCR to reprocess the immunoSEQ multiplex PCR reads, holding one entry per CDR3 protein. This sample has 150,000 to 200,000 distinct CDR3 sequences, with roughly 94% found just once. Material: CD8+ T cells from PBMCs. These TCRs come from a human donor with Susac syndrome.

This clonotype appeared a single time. DNA for the CDR3: TGTGCCAGCAGACCTAGACGAGTGACTGGGGCCAACGTCCTGACTTTC. This codes for CASRPRRVTGANVLTF. The V call is TRBV27, the J call TRBJ2-6; D is undetermined. The V end lost 6 bases, the J end lost 2 bases, and 14 bases lay between the germline ends. CDR1 and CDR2 (germline): MNHEY, SMNVEV (reference sequence). The CDR3 spans 16 residues.

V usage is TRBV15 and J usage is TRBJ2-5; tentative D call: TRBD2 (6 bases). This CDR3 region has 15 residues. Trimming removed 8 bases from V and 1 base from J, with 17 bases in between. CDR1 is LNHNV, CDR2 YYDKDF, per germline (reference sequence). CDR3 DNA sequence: TGTGCCACCCATGGTTCTGGGGGACTCCAAGAGACCCAGTACTTC. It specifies CATHGSGGLQETQYF.

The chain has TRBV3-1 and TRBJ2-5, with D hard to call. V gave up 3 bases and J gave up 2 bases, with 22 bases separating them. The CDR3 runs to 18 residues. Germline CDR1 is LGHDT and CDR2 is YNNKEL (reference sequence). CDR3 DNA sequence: TGTGCCAGCAGCCATCCTGGCGCAGGCTCCCCACCACAAGAGACCCAGTACTTC. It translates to CASSHPGAGSPPQETQYF.

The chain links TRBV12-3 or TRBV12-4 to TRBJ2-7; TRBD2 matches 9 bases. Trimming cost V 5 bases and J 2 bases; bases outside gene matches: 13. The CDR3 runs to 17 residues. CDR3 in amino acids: CASSPGTSRLGAYEQYF. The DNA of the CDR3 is TGTGCCAGCAGTCCCGGGACTAGCCGCCTAGGGGCCTACGAGCAGTACTTC.

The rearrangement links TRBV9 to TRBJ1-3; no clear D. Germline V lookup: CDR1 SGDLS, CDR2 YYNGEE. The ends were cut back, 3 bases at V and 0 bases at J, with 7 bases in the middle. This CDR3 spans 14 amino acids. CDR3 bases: TGTGCCAGCAGCGGTGGGAGCTCTGGAAACACCATATATTTT. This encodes CASSGGSSGNTIYF.

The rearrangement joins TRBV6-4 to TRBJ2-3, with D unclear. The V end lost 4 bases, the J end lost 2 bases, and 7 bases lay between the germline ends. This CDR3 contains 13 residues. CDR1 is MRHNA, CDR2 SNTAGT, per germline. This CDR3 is CASSAPYTDTQYF. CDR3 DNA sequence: TGTGCCAGCAGTGCCCCTTACACAGATACGCAGTATTTT.

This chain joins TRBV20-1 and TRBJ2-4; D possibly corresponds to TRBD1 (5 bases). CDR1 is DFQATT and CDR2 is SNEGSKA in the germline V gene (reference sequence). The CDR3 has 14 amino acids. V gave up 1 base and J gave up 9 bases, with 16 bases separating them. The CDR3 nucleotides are TGCAGTGCTAGAGGGGAAGGGGCACTGGGCATTCAGTACTTC. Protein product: CSARGEGALGIQYF.

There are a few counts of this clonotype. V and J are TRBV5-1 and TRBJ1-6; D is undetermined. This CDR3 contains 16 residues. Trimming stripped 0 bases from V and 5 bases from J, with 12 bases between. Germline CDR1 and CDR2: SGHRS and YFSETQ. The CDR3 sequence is CASSLVGVWDNSPLHF. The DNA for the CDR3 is TGCGCCAGCAGCTTGGTTGGGGTTTGGGATAATTCACCCCTCCACTTT.

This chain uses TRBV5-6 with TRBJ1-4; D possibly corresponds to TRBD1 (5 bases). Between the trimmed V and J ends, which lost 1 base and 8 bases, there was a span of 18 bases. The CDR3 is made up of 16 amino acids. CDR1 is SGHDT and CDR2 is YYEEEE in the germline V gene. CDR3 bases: TGTGCCAGCAGCTTGAGTGTCGGCAGCAAGGGGGAAAAACTGTTTTTT. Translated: CASSLSVGSKGEKLFF.

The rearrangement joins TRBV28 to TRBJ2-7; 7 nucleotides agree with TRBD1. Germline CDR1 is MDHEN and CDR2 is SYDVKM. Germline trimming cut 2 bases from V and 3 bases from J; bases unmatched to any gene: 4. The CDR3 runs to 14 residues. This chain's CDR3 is CASSLGQEVYEQYF. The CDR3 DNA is TGTGCCAGCAGTTTAGGACAGGAGGTCTACGAGCAGTACTTC.

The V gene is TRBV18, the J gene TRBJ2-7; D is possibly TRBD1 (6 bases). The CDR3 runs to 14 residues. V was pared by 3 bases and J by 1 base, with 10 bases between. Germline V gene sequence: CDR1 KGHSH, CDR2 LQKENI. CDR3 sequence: CASSPRDMSYEQYF. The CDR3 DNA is TGTGCCAGCTCACCCAGGGACATGTCCTACGAGCAGTACTTC.

In nucleotides, the CDR3 is TGTGCCAGCAGCCCAGAATGGGGCCAGGAGACCAAGACCCAGTACTTC. It encodes CASSPEWGQETKTQYF. V gene TRBV9 combines with J gene TRBJ2-5; tentatively, D is TRBD1 (5 bases). V was trimmed by 4 bases and J by 6 bases, leaving 22 bases between them. CDR1 is SGDLS and CDR2 is YYNGEE in the germline V gene. The CDR3 spans 16 residues.

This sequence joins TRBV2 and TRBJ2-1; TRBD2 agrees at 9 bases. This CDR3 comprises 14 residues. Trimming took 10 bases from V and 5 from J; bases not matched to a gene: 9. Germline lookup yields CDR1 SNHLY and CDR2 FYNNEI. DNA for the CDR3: TGTGCCACCTCAGCGGGGGGACCCAACAATGAGCAGTTCTTC. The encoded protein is CATSAGGPNNEQFF.

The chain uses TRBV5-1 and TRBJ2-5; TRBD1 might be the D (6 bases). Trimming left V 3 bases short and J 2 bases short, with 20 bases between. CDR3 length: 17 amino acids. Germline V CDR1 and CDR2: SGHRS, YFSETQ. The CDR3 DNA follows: TGCGCCAGCAGCTCACCATCGGACAGCCCCGTTCAAGAGACCCAGTACTTC. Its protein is CASSSPSDSPVQETQYF.

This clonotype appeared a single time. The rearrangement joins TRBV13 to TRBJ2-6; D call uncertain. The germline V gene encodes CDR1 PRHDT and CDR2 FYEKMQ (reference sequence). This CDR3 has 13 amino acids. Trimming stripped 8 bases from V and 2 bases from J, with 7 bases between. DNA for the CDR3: TGTGCCAGCCGTTGGGCTGGGGCCAACGTCCTGACTTTC. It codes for CASRWAGANVLTF.

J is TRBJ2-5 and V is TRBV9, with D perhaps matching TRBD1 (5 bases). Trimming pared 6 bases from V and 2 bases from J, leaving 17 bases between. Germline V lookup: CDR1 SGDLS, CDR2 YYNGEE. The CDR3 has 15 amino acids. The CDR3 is CASTSGAARQETQYF. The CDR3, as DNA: TGTGCCAGCACCAGTGGGGCCGCGAGACAAGAGACCCAGTACTTC.

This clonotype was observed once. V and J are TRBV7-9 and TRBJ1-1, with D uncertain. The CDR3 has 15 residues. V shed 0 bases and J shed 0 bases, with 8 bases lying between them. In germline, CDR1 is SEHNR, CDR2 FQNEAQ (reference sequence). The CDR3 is CASSLASDLNTEAFF. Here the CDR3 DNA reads TGTGCCAGCAGCTTAGCAAGCGACTTGAACACTGAAGCTTTCTTT. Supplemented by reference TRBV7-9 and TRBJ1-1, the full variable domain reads DTGVSQNPRHKITKRGQNVTFRCDPISEHNRLYWYRQTLGQGPEFLTYFQNEAQLEKSRLLSDRFSAERPKGSFSTLEIQRTEQGDSAMYLCASSLASDLNTEAFFGQGTRLTVV.

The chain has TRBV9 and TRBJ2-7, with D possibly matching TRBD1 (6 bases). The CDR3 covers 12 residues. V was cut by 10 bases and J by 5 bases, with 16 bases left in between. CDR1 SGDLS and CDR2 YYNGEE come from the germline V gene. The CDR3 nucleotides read TGTGCCTCTTTAGGGGGAACCAACGAGCAGTACTTC. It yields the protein CASLGGTNEQYF. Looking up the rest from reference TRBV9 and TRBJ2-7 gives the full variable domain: DSGVTQTPKHLITATGQRVTLRCSPRSGDLSVYWYQQSLDQGLQFLIQYYNGEERAKGNILERFSAQQFPDLHSELNLSSLELGDSALYFCASLGGTNEQYFGPGTRLTVT.

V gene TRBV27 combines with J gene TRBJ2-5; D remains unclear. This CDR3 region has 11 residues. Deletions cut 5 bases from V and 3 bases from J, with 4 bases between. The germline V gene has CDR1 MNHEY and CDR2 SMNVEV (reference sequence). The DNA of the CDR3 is TGTGCCAGCAGTCCTAAAGAGACCCAGTACTTC. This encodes CASSPKETQYF.

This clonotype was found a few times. The CDR3 protein is CASSLGSGASYEQYF. The DNA of the CDR3 is TGTGCCAGCAGTTTAGGTTCCGGGGCGTCCTACGAGCAGTACTTC. The V and J genes are TRBV27 and TRBJ2-7; D possibly uses TRBD1 or TRBD2 (5 bases each). The CDR3 runs 15 residues. Germline loops: CDR1 MNHEY, CDR2 SMNVEV (reference sequence). V lost 2 bases, J lost 1 base, and 12 bases lay in between.

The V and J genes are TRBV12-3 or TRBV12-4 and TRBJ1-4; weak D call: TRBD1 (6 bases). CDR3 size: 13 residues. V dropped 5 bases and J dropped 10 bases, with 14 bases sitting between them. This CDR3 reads CASSLEGVPKLFF. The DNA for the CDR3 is TGTGCCAGCAGTCTCGAGGGGGTCCCAAAACTGTTTTTT.

Here the CDR3 DNA reads TGTGCCAGCAGTATCAAGAAGGGGCTCGCCTACGAGCAGTACTTC. This translates into CASSIKKGLAYEQYF. The V and J genes are TRBV2 and TRBJ2-7; D is possibly TRBD1 (5 bases). Germline assignment: CDR1 SNHLY and CDR2 FYNNEI. There are 15 residues in the CDR3. Between the trimmed V and J ends, which lost 5 bases and 2 bases, there was a span of 16 bases.

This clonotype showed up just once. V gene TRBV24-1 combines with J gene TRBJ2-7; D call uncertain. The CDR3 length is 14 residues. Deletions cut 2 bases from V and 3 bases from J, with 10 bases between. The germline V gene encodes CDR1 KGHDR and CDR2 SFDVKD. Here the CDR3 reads CATSDSRADYEQYF. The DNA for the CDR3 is TGTGCCACCAGTGATTCCCGGGCCGACTACGAGCAGTACTTC.

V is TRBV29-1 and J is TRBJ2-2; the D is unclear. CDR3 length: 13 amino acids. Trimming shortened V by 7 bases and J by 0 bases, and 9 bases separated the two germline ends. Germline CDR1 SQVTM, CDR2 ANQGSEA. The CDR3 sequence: CSAPGANTGELFF. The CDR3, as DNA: TGCAGCGCCCCCGGAGCGAACACCGGGGAGCTGTTTTTT.

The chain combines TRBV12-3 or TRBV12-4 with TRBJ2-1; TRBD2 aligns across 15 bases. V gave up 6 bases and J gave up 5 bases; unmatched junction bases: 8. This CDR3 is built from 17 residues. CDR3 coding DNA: TGTGCCAGCAGACGTAAGGGACTAGCGGGGGGCCACAATGAGCAGTTCTTC. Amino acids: CASRRKGLAGGHNEQFF.

Written as DNA, the CDR3 is TGCGCCAGCAGCCAACTCCAGGAATTCTACGAGCAGTACTTC. It specifies CASSQLQEFYEQYF. The chain joins TRBV4-1 to TRBJ2-7; D not certain. V was clipped by 2 bases and J by 3 bases, with 11 bases between them. The CDR3 consists of 14 residues. The V gene's germline CDR1 is MGHRA and CDR2 YSYEKL.

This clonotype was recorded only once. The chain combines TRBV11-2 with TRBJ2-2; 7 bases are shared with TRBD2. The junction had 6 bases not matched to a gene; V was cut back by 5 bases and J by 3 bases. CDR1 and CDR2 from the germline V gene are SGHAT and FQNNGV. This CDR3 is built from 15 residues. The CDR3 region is CASSQAGAYTGELFF. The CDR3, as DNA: TGTGCCAGCAGCCAGGCGGGAGCTTACACCGGGGAGCTGTTTTTT.